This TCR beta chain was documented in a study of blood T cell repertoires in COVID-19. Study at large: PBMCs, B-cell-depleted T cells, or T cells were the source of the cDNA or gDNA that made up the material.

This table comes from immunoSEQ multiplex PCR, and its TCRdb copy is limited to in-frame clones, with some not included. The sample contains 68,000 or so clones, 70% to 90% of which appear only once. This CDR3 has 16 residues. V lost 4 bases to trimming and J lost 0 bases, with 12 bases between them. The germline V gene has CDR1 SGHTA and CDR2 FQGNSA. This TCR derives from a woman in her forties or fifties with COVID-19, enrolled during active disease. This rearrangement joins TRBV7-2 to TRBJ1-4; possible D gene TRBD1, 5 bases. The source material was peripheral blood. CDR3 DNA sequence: TGTGCCAGCAGCTCCCATGGCAGGGCAACTAATGAAAAACTGTTTTTT. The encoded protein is CASSSHGRATNEKLFF.